Below, one T cell receptor beta chain is given with its context. Its antigen remains unidentified. This sample was included in a study of cytomegalovirus exposure and HLA in healthy donors. Germline CDR1 MRHNA, CDR2 SNTAGT. The V and J ends lost 6 bases and 2 bases, in that order; junction bases with no gene match: 7. This CDR3 is 16 amino acids long. Amplification used 60 Vbeta primers and 13 Jbeta primers. Sequencing used immunoSEQ multiplex PCR; TCRdb keeps in-frame clones, though not all of them. The sample includes roughly 100,000 clones, under 80% of them seen just once. Study findings and constraints: In a later analysis, at a false discovery rate of 0.05, 15,000 to 20,000 TCR beta sequences matched HLA alleles. The later analysis indicated that the majority of CMV-associated TCR beta chains appeared HLA-restricted. Investigators reported 150 to 200 TCR beta chains as tied to cytomegalovirus.

The receptor comes from a woman aged 50 to 65 in good health and CMV-seropositive. Sequencing was carried out using PBMCs. The chain recombines TRBV6-4 with TRBJ2-1; 10 bases map to TRBD1. DNA for the CDR3: TGTGCCAGCAGCAGACAGGGGGCCGTCCCCTACAATGAGCAGTTCTTC. Its protein product is CASSRQGAVPYNEQFF.